What follows are 21 T cell receptor beta chains derived from one specimen sequenced in a study of blood T cell repertoires in COVID-19. The table came from immunoSEQ multiplex PCR; TCRdb's copy has only in-frame clones and leaves some out. This table holds roughly 99,000 clones, 80% to 90% found once. The sample was peripheral blood. The receptors shown here come from a man aged 35 to 55 with active or convalescent COVID-19.

A few counts support this clone. The rearrangement joins TRBV4-3 to TRBJ2-2; D call uncertain. The CDR3 covers 15 residues. The germline gives CDR1 LGHNA, CDR2 YSLEER. The V end lost 0 bases, the J end lost 2 bases, and 7 bases lay between the germline ends. The CDR3 is CASSQEQFNTGELFF. The CDR3 DNA follows: TGCGCCAGCAGCCAAGAACAGTTTAACACCGGGGAGCTGTTTTTT.

This chain links TRBV15 with TRBJ2-7, with TRBD1 identical over 11 bases. This CDR3 region has 16 residues. J was trimmed by 9 bases and V by 1 base; bases with no gene match: 11. Germline V gives CDR1 LNHNV, CDR2 YYDKDF (reference sequence). The CDR3 protein is CATSRAYGTGGLVQYF. CDR3 DNA: TGTGCCACCAGCAGAGCTTATGGGACAGGGGGTCTGGTGCAGTACTTC.

V gene TRBV9 combines with J gene TRBJ1-2; 10 positions agree with TRBD1. Germline CDR1 reads SGDLS; CDR2 reads YYNGEE. The CDR3 has 19 amino acids. J was trimmed by 4 bases and V by 0 bases; bases with no gene match: 15. In DNA, the CDR3 is TGTGCCAGCAGCGTAGCCAGACCGTCCCGGGACAGGGGAAGCTATGGCTACACCTTC. It specifies CASSVARPSRDRGSYGYTF.

V gene TRBV6-1 combines with J gene TRBJ2-3, with 7 bases identical to TRBD2. This CDR3 is 15 amino acids long. V dropped 3 bases and J dropped 3; count of bases not matched to a gene: 6. From germline, CDR1 is MNHNS and CDR2 SASEGT. The CDR3 sequence: CASSDRQGGTDTQYF. For the CDR3, the DNA is TGTGCCAGCAGTGATAGGCAGGGAGGGACAGATACGCAGTATTTT.

The V and J genes are TRBV19 and TRBJ2-7; D possibly corresponds to TRBD1 (5 bases). This CDR3 region has 11 residues. The ends were cut back, 7 bases at V and 2 bases at J, with 6 bases in the middle. Per germline, CDR1 LNHDA and CDR2 SQIVND (reference sequence). CDR3 bases: TGTGCCAGTATGGACACCTACGAGCAGTACTTC. Translation gives CASMDTYEQYF.

The chain has TRBV5-1 and TRBJ2-5; 9 positions agree with TRBD2. Germline CDR1 reads SGHRS; CDR2 reads YFSETQ. This CDR3 contains 17 residues. The ends lost 6 bases at V and 5 bases at J; junction bases unmatched: 17. This CDR3 is CASTITTGLAGTETQYF. CDR3 in DNA: TGCGCCAGCACAATCACCACCGGGCTAGCGGGAACGGAGACCCAGTACTTC.

This clone was recorded only once. This rearrangement joins TRBV4-1 to TRBJ1-3; weak D call: TRBD1 (5 bases). The germline V and J ends were trimmed by 1 base and 4 bases, with 14 bases remaining between them. There are 16 residues in the CDR3. The germline V gene has CDR1 MGHRA and CDR2 YSYEKL. In DNA form, the CDR3 reads TGCGCCAGCAGCCAAGCGAGCGGGGGAGTGGGAAACACCATATATTTT. The encoded protein is CASSQASGGVGNTIYF.

This chain uses TRBV19 with TRBJ2-1, with 9 nucleotides matching TRBD2. Germline CDR1 is LNHDA and CDR2 is SQIVND (reference sequence). The CDR3 consists of 15 residues. The V segment lost 6 bases and the J segment 2 bases; nucleotides outside the gene matches: 5. CDR3 coding DNA: TGTGCCAGTAGACTACTAGCGGGCGCCTACAATGAGCAGTTCTTC. Its protein is CASRLLAGAYNEQFF.

The chain has TRBV30 and TRBJ1-6, with 7 nucleotides matching TRBD1. This CDR3 contains 16 residues. The trim removed 4 bases at V and 7 bases at J, leaving 13 bases unmatched. The germline V gene encodes CDR1 GTSNPN and CDR2 SVGIG (reference sequence). CDR3 protein: CAWTIGAGGMNSPLHF. The CDR3 bases are TGTGCCTGGACTATCGGGGCAGGGGGGATGAATTCACCCCTCCACTTT.

The rearrangement joins TRBV3-1 (or the pseudogene TRBV3-2) to TRBJ1-6; 9 nucleotides agree with TRBD1. This CDR3 is 13 amino acids long. From germline, CDR1 is LGHDT and CDR2 YNNKEL (reference sequence). J lost 9 bases, V lost 8 bases, and 5 bases had no gene match. The CDR3 loop reads CASLGQGSSPLHF. The CDR3 DNA reads TGTGCCAGCCTGGGACAGGGAAGTTCACCCCTCCACTTT.

The DNA of the CDR3 is TGCGCCAGCAGCCAAGACTTTTATAGCAATCAGCCCCAGCATTTT. This encodes CASSQDFYSNQPQHF. V is TRBV4-1 and J is TRBJ1-5, with D unclear. Germline V gene lookup returns CDR1 MGHRA and CDR2 YSYEKL. Trimming cost V 0 bases and J 0 bases, with 6 bases left between them. The CDR3 has 15 residues.

The chain recombines TRBV20-1 with TRBJ2-7; D perhaps matches TRBD2 (5 bases). The length of the CDR3 is 11 residues. Between the trimmed V and J ends, which lost 4 bases and 5 bases, there was a span of 9 bases. CDR1 is DFQATT and CDR2 is SNEGSKA in the germline V gene (reference sequence). CDR3 protein: CSAIAYHEQYF. The CDR3 coding sequence is TGCAGTGCTATAGCGTACCACGAGCAGTACTTC.

The rearrangement uses TRBV30 and TRBJ2-2; 10 bases fit TRBD1. Looked up from germline, CDR1 is GTSNPN and CDR2 is SVGIG (reference sequence). The CDR3 spans 15 residues. The junction had 9 bases not matched to a gene; V was cut back by 7 bases and J by 4 bases. CDR3 sequence reads: CALTGGMGPTGELFF. Written as DNA, the CDR3 is TGTGCCTTGACAGGGGGCATGGGCCCCACCGGGGAGCTGTTTTTT.

This sequence joins TRBV28 and TRBJ1-4, with TRBD1 matching 9 bases. V shed 7 bases and J 5 bases; nucleotides not matched to a gene: 2. The CDR3 covers 13 residues. The germline V gene encodes CDR1 MDHEN and CDR2 SYDVKM. The CDR3 sequence is CASITGGNEKLFF. As DNA, the CDR3 is TGTGCCAGCATAACAGGGGGCAATGAAAAACTGTTTTTT. Full variable domain (outside the CDR3, taken from reference TRBV28 and TRBJ1-4): DVKVTQSSRYLVKRTGEKVFLECVQDMDHENMFWYRQDPGLGLRLIYFSYDVKMKEKGDIPEGYSVSREKKERFSLILESASTNQTSMYLCASITGGNEKLFFGSGTQLSVL.

V and J are TRBV27 and TRBJ2-3; possibly TRBD2 for D (5 bases). CDR3 length: 15 amino acids. Trimming removed 2 bases at V and 1 base at J, with 10 bases between. Germline V gene sequence: CDR1 MNHEY, CDR2 SMNVEV (reference sequence). Here the CDR3 reads CASSLGGRGTDTQYF. For the CDR3, the DNA is TGTGCCAGCAGTTTAGGAGGAAGGGGCACAGATACGCAGTATTTT.

This clone was seen just once. The J gene is TRBJ1-4, the V gene TRBV2, with D perhaps matching TRBD1 (5 bases). Germline V CDR1 and CDR2: SNHLY, FYNNEI. This CDR3 has 15 residues. V lost 8 bases, J lost 4 bases, and 17 bases lay in between. DNA for the CDR3: TGTGCCAGCCGGTCCCGACAGACTTATAATGAAAAACTGTTTTTT. It is translated as CASRSRQTYNEKLFF.

About this clone: No DNA is shown, since the ends of the CDR3 on it are uncertain; the CDR3 is the one TCRdb lists. The rearrangement links TRBV7-3 to TRBJ1-6; the table's D call TRBD1 went unverified against the DNA. Termini included, the CDR3 measures 11 amino acids. CDR1 and CDR2 (germline): SGHTA, FQGTGA. CDR3 protein: CASSFGQGPHF.

The chain couples TRBV12-3 or TRBV12-4 to TRBJ2-7, with D perhaps TRBD1 (5 bases). CDR3 length: 13 amino acids. V gave up 6 bases and J gave up 5 bases, with 14 bases separating them. CDR3 nucleotide sequence: TGTGCCAGCAGCCTAGGACAAGTGAACGAGCAGTACTTC. Residues: CASSLGQVNEQYF.

V is TRBV28 and J is TRBJ2-7, with TRBD2 as a possible D gene (6 bases). CDR1 is MDHEN, CDR2 SYDVKM, per germline. The V and J ends lost 5 bases and 1 base respectively, with 15 bases between them. The CDR3 runs to 15 residues. CDR3 residues: CASSITGGTSYEQYF. The DNA of the CDR3 is TGTGCCAGCAGTATTACCGGAGGGACTTCCTACGAGCAGTACTTC.

CDR3 bases: TGCGCCAGCAGCTTAGGACTAGCGGCCTCCTACGAGCAGTACTTC. Residues: CASSLGLAASYEQYF. The V and J genes are TRBV5-1 and TRBJ2-7; 10 nucleotides align to TRBD2. The germline V gene encodes CDR1 SGHRS and CDR2 YFSETQ. This CDR3 has 15 amino acids. V lost 2 bases, J lost 0 bases, and 2 bases stayed unmatched.

DNA of the CDR3: TGTGCCAGCAGCCGAGAAGGCAGCGGAAAGCAGTACTTC. Amino acid sequence: CASSREGSGKQYF. V and J are TRBV3-1 (or the pseudogene TRBV3-2) and TRBJ2-7, with D possibly being TRBD2 (5 bases). In germline, CDR1 is LGHDT, CDR2 YNNKEL (reference sequence). Trimming took 4 bases from V and 8 from J, leaving 15 bases between them. CDR3 length: 13 residues.